This T cell receptor beta chain comes out of a study of technical replicates of blood from a handful of donors. Sequencing was performed with immunoSEQ multiplex PCR; in TCRdb, only in-frame clones are kept and a portion is missing. Among around 80,000 clones listed, under 99% were seen once. This TCR derives from a human donor in good health. Sequencing was done on a sample of T cells isolated from PBMCs.

The CDR3 sequence: CAWSDTSTDTQYF. CDR3 DNA sequence: TGTGCCTGGAGCGATACTAGCACAGATACGCAGTATTTT. The chain couples TRBV30 to TRBJ2-3; D call uncertain. CDR1 and CDR2 (germline): GTSNPN, SVGIG (reference sequence). CDR3 size: 13 residues. V lost 3 bases and J lost 0, with 7 bases in between.